The subject of this entry is one TCR beta chain. This sample is drawn from a study of control samples from healthy donors and cancer patients. Sequencing used immunoSEQ multiplex PCR; TCRdb keeps in-frame clones, though not all of them. The sample consists of 170,000 or so clones, approximately 95% of them appearing once. The CDR3 loop spans 13 amino acids. Germline CDR1 reads SGHRS; CDR2 reads YFSETQ. V dropped 1 base and J dropped 5 bases, with 9 bases sitting between them. The sequence was obtained from a man younger than 30 in good health. The sample was blood. The rearrangement uses TRBV5-1 and TRBJ2-5; tentatively, D is TRBD2 (6 bases). CDR3 nucleotides: TGCGCCAGCAGCTTGTGGGGGAGGGAGACCCAGTACTTC. Translation gives CASSLWGRETQYF.